These T cell receptor beta chains were read from a single sample in a study of cytomegalovirus exposure and HLA in healthy donors. The protocol was immunoSEQ multiplex PCR, while the TCRdb copy is restricted to in-frame clones and leaves out a portion. The table shows around 120,000 clones, with approximately 80% occurring only once. The sequenced sample was PBMCs. These receptors were collected from a man aged 18-30 years in good health and CMV-seronegative. Both conserved end residues are part of each CDR3. Each record gives: CDR3 DNA, CDR3 protein, D gene, V gene, J gene, clone size, CDR3 length. D genes are given only for firm matches. Size is stated for part of the rows, as once, few or many counts, or as a class when the clone is expanded.

CDR3 DNA: TGTGCCAGCAGCCCAGTCCCCTCCTACGAGCAGTACTTC
CDR3 protein: CASSPVPSYEQYF
D gene: -
V gene: TRBV25-1
J gene: TRBJ2-7
clone size: few
CDR3 length: 13

CDR3 DNA: TGTGCCAGCAGTTACTTTACAGGTTCCGCAGATACGCAGTATTTT
CDR3 protein: CASSYFTGSADTQYF
D gene: -
V gene: TRBV6-5
J gene: TRBJ2-3
clone size: -
CDR3 length: 15

CDR3 DNA: TGTGCCAGCAGCTTCGGACGGGGTAATGAAAAACTGTTTTTT
CDR3 protein: CASSFGRGNEKLFF
D gene: -
V gene: TRBV7-8
J gene: TRBJ1-4
clone size: -
CDR3 length: 14

CDR3 DNA: TGTGCCAGCAGTTTTTTTAAGGGCGGGCCCTGGAACACTGAAGCTTTCTTT
CDR3 protein: CASSFFKGGPWNTEAFF
D gene: -
V gene: TRBV27
J gene: TRBJ1-1
clone size: -
CDR3 length: 17

CDR3 DNA: TGCAGCGTTGGACTAGCGGAGATCACAGATACGCAGTATTTT
CDR3 protein: CSVGLAEITDTQYF
D gene: TRBD2
V gene: TRBV29-1
J gene: TRBJ2-3
clone size: -
CDR3 length: 14

CDR3 DNA: TGTGCCAGCAGCCGGGACATGAACACTGAAGCTTTCTTT
CDR3 protein: CASSRDMNTEAFF
D gene: -
V gene: TRBV5-6
J gene: TRBJ1-1
clone size: -
CDR3 length: 13

CDR3 DNA: TGTGCCAGAAGCTTAATTCAGCGACGGCCGCTCTACGAGCAGTACTTC
CDR3 protein: CARSLIQRRPLYEQYF
D gene: -
V gene: TRBV5-3
J gene: TRBJ2-7
clone size: -
CDR3 length: 16

CDR3 DNA: TGTGCCAGTAGTCTGACAGGGGGGATGGGAGCTTTCTTT
CDR3 protein: CASSLTGGMGAFF
D gene: TRBD1
V gene: TRBV19
J gene: TRBJ1-1
clone size: -
CDR3 length: 13

CDR3 DNA: TGTGCCAGCAGCCCGGACGTCCACCGGGGCATTCAGTACTTC
CDR3 protein: CASSPDVHRGIQYF
D gene: -
V gene: TRBV7-6
J gene: TRBJ2-4
clone size: -
CDR3 length: 14

CDR3 DNA: TGTGCCAGCAGCGTGGGCAGGGGGTTGAACACTGAAGCTTTCTTT
CDR3 protein: CASSVGRGLNTEAFF
D gene: TRBD1
V gene: TRBV9
J gene: TRBJ1-1
clone size: -
CDR3 length: 15

CDR3 DNA: TGTGCCAGCAGCTTAATAAACAATGAGCAGTTCTTC
CDR3 protein: CASSLINNEQFF
D gene: -
V gene: TRBV7-2
J gene: TRBJ2-1
clone size: -
CDR3 length: 12

CDR3 DNA: TGTGCCACCTTTAACCGGGGGATTAACTATGGCTACACCTTC
CDR3 protein: CATFNRGINYGYTF
D gene: -
V gene: TRBV6-1
J gene: TRBJ1-2
clone size: -
CDR3 length: 14

CDR3 DNA: TGCGCCAGCAGCCTTTCGGACAGGGGGCCTGGAAACACCATATATTTT
CDR3 protein: CASSLSDRGPGNTIYF
D gene: TRBD1
V gene: TRBV4-1
J gene: TRBJ1-3
clone size: -
CDR3 length: 16

CDR3 DNA: TGTGCCAGCAGCTTAGGGGCAGGGTCGGCCTACGAGCAGTACTTC
CDR3 protein: CASSLGAGSAYEQYF
D gene: -
V gene: TRBV7-2
J gene: TRBJ2-7
clone size: few
CDR3 length: 15

CDR3 DNA: TGTGCCACCAGCAGAGCACAGGGGTCGAACACTGAAGCTTTCTTT
CDR3 protein: CATSRAQGSNTEAFF
D gene: TRBD1
V gene: TRBV15
J gene: TRBJ1-1
clone size: -
CDR3 length: 15

CDR3 DNA: TGTGCCAGCAGCCAAGTTCGCGAGAAAGGCTACACCTTC
CDR3 protein: CASSQVREKGYTF
D gene: -
V gene: TRBV14
J gene: TRBJ1-2
clone size: -
CDR3 length: 13

CDR3 DNA: TGTGCCAGCAGCTCGAGACACGGGAACACTGAAGCTTTCTTT
CDR3 protein: CASSSRHGNTEAFF
D gene: -
V gene: TRBV7-3
J gene: TRBJ1-1
clone size: -
CDR3 length: 14

CDR3 DNA: TGTGCCAGCCTCGCTCCTTCTACAGGGCACTACGAGCAGTACTTC
CDR3 protein: CASLAPSTGHYEQYF
D gene: -
V gene: TRBV6-5
J gene: TRBJ2-7
clone size: -
CDR3 length: 15

CDR3 DNA: TGTGCCAGCAGTGCGACAGGGTCTCCCTACGAGCAGTACTTC
CDR3 protein: CASSATGSPYEQYF
D gene: TRBD1
V gene: TRBV6-5
J gene: TRBJ2-7
clone size: -
CDR3 length: 14

CDR3 DNA: TGTGCCAGCAGCTTAAACCCTGGACAGCCGATCGGAGAGCAGTACTTC
CDR3 protein: CASSLNPGQPIGEQYF
D gene: -
V gene: TRBV7-3
J gene: TRBJ2-7
clone size: -
CDR3 length: 16

CDR3 DNA: TGTGCCAGCAGACGGGACAGGGGGACATTGAACACTGAAGCTTTCTTT
CDR3 protein: CASRRDRGTLNTEAFF
D gene: TRBD1
V gene: TRBV27
J gene: TRBJ1-1
clone size: once
CDR3 length: 16

CDR3 DNA: TGTGCCAGCAATCGACTAGCGGGGATGAACACCGGGGAGCTGTTTTTT
CDR3 protein: CASNRLAGMNTGELFF
D gene: TRBD2
V gene: TRBV2
J gene: TRBJ2-2
clone size: -
CDR3 length: 16

CDR3 DNA: TGTGCCAGCAGCCCTAGACAGGGGGGTAATGAGCAGTTCTTC
CDR3 protein: CASSPRQGGNEQFF
D gene: TRBD1
V gene: TRBV7-9
J gene: TRBJ2-1
clone size: -
CDR3 length: 14

CDR3 DNA: TGTGCCAGCAGTGCGGGGAGTATTTCACCCCTCCACTTT
CDR3 protein: CASSAGSISPLHF
D gene: -
V gene: TRBV6-1
J gene: TRBJ1-6
clone size: -
CDR3 length: 13

CDR3 DNA: TGTTCCAGCAGCAGGGGATCCTACGAGCAGTACTTC
CDR3 protein: CSSSRGSYEQYF
D gene: -
V gene: TRBV7-9
J gene: TRBJ2-7
clone size: -
CDR3 length: 12

CDR3 DNA: TGCGCCAGCAGCCCCATAGGCAGGGTCACCGGGGAGCTGTTTTTT
CDR3 protein: CASSPIGRVTGELFF
D gene: -
V gene: TRBV5-1
J gene: TRBJ2-2
clone size: -
CDR3 length: 15

CDR3 DNA: TGTGCCAGCAGCTGGGGCACAGCTGACTCTGGAAACACCATATATTTT
CDR3 protein: CASSWGTADSGNTIYF
D gene: -
V gene: TRBV13
J gene: TRBJ1-3
clone size: -
CDR3 length: 16

CDR3 DNA: TGTGCCAGCAGCAAAGAATCCGGGGGGCCGTACGAGCAGTACTTC
CDR3 protein: CASSKESGGPYEQYF
D gene: -
V gene: TRBV4-2
J gene: TRBJ2-7
clone size: -
CDR3 length: 15

CDR3 DNA: TGTGCCAGCAGCAGCCGATTGGACAGGGACTTCTTTCAGTACTTC
CDR3 protein: CASSSRLDRDFFQYF
D gene: TRBD1
V gene: TRBV5-6
J gene: TRBJ2-4
clone size: -
CDR3 length: 15

CDR3 DNA: TGTGCCAGCAGCTTAACGGGGGGGGTGACAGATACGCAGTATTTT
CDR3 protein: CASSLTGGVTDTQYF
D gene: TRBD2
V gene: TRBV7-3
J gene: TRBJ2-3
clone size: -
CDR3 length: 15

CDR3 DNA: TGTGCCAGCAGCTTAGCAATGGGGGGGGCCACTGAAGCTTTCTTT
CDR3 protein: CASSLAMGGATEAFF
D gene: -
V gene: TRBV7-6
J gene: TRBJ1-1
clone size: -
CDR3 length: 15

CDR3 DNA: TGTGCCAGCAAGGTGGGGCTAAACACTGAAGCTTTCTTT
CDR3 protein: CASKVGLNTEAFF
D gene: -
V gene: TRBV2
J gene: TRBJ1-1
clone size: -
CDR3 length: 13

CDR3 DNA: TGTGCCAGCAGATCCTGGGGCCTTCAGGGGAACTATGGCTACACCTTC
CDR3 protein: CASRSWGLQGNYGYTF
D gene: -
V gene: TRBV5-4
J gene: TRBJ1-2
clone size: -
CDR3 length: 16

CDR3 DNA: TGTGCCAGCAGCCCCCTTTCTACCGGGGTGGGGGGAGAGACCCAGTACTTC
CDR3 protein: CASSPLSTGVGGETQYF
D gene: -
V gene: TRBV5-6
J gene: TRBJ2-5
clone size: -
CDR3 length: 17

CDR3 DNA: TGCGCCAGCAGCTTACAGGGATCAACTGGCTACACCTTC
CDR3 protein: CASSLQGSTGYTF
D gene: -
V gene: TRBV5-1
J gene: TRBJ1-2
clone size: -
CDR3 length: 13

CDR3 DNA: TGTGCCAGCAGTTTCCTACAGGGCTATACGCAGTATTTT
CDR3 protein: CASSFLQGYTQYF
D gene: -
V gene: TRBV28
J gene: TRBJ2-3
clone size: few
CDR3 length: 13

CDR3 DNA: TGTGCCAGCAGCCTTGACAGCCTCATGAACACTGAAGCTTTCTTT
CDR3 protein: CASSLDSLMNTEAFF
D gene: -
V gene: TRBV14
J gene: TRBJ1-1
clone size: -
CDR3 length: 15

CDR3 DNA: TGTGCCGGCAGACCAAATAGAGGGAGTAACACTGAAGCTTTCTTT
CDR3 protein: CAGRPNRGSNTEAFF
D gene: -
V gene: TRBV7-9
J gene: TRBJ1-1
clone size: -
CDR3 length: 15

CDR3 DNA: TGTGCCAGCAGCTTATATGGGGGGGGCTTAGACTTC
CDR3 protein: CASSLYGGGLDF
D gene: -
V gene: TRBV7-2
J gene: TRBJ2-7
clone size: -
CDR3 length: 12

CDR3 DNA: TGCGCCAGCAGCCCACAGGGCACTGAAGCTTTCTTT
CDR3 protein: CASSPQGTEAFF
D gene: -
V gene: TRBV5-1
J gene: TRBJ1-1
clone size: -
CDR3 length: 12

CDR3 DNA: TGTGCCAGCAGCCGGACGGGACAAACCTACGAGCAGTACTTC
CDR3 protein: CASSRTGQTYEQYF
D gene: -
V gene: TRBV7-6
J gene: TRBJ2-7
clone size: -
CDR3 length: 14

CDR3 DNA: TGCGCCAGCAGCGCCAGGACTAGCGGGGGGGCGAACGGGGCCAAAAACATTCAGTACTTC
CDR3 protein: CASSARTSGGANGAKNIQYF
D gene: TRBD2
V gene: TRBV5-1
J gene: TRBJ2-4
clone size: -
CDR3 length: 20

CDR3 DNA: TGTGCCAGTAGTATAGCCCCGACAGCCTATAATTCACCCCTCCACTTT
CDR3 protein: CASSIAPTAYNSPLHF
D gene: -
V gene: TRBV19
J gene: TRBJ1-6
clone size: -
CDR3 length: 16

CDR3 DNA: TGTGCCAGCAGCCCGGGGACAGGGGGCATGAACACTGAAGCTTTCTTT
CDR3 protein: CASSPGTGGMNTEAFF
D gene: TRBD1
V gene: TRBV9
J gene: TRBJ1-1
clone size: -
CDR3 length: 16

CDR3 DNA: TGTGCCAGCAGCTTAAACAGGCTCACTGAAGCTTTCTTT
CDR3 protein: CASSLNRLTEAFF
D gene: -
V gene: TRBV7-3
J gene: TRBJ1-1
clone size: -
CDR3 length: 13

CDR3 DNA: TGTGCCAGCGTCGCACAGGCCCATTCACCCCTCCACTTT
CDR3 protein: CASVAQAHSPLHF
D gene: -
V gene: TRBV19
J gene: TRBJ1-6
clone size: -
CDR3 length: 13

CDR3 DNA: TGTGCCAGCAGCTGGGGGACACTGAATCGCGAAGCTTTCTTT
CDR3 protein: CASSWGTLNREAFF
D gene: -
V gene: TRBV7-9
J gene: TRBJ1-1
clone size: few
CDR3 length: 14

CDR3 DNA: TGTGCCAGCAGTGTGTCGGGATCTGGAAACACCATATATTTT
CDR3 protein: CASSVSGSGNTIYF
D gene: -
V gene: TRBV25-1
J gene: TRBJ1-3
clone size: -
CDR3 length: 14

CDR3 DNA: TGTGCCAGCAGTGTCTCGGGACAGGCGGCGAGGTTGAACACCGGGGAGCTGTTTTTT
CDR3 protein: CASSVSGQAARLNTGELFF
D gene: TRBD1
V gene: TRBV27
J gene: TRBJ2-2
clone size: few
CDR3 length: 19

CDR3 DNA: TGTGCCAGCAGCGTGGGGCAGGGGGGTGGCTACACCTTC
CDR3 protein: CASSVGQGGGYTF
D gene: TRBD1
V gene: TRBV9
J gene: TRBJ1-2
clone size: -
CDR3 length: 13

CDR3 DNA: TGTGCCAGCAGCATCGACCGGGACAGAGCCTACGAGCAGTACTTC
CDR3 protein: CASSIDRDRAYEQYF
D gene: TRBD1
V gene: TRBV7-2
J gene: TRBJ2-7
clone size: once
CDR3 length: 15

CDR3 DNA: TGTGCCAGCAGCTTAAACAGGGGCGGCGGGGAGCTGTTTTTT
CDR3 protein: CASSLNRGGGELFF
D gene: TRBD1
V gene: TRBV7-3
J gene: TRBJ2-2
clone size: -
CDR3 length: 14

CDR3 DNA: TGTGCCAGCAGCTCACAGAGCTCTGGAAACACCATATATTTT
CDR3 protein: CASSSQSSGNTIYF
D gene: -
V gene: TRBV7-9
J gene: TRBJ1-3
clone size: once
CDR3 length: 14

CDR3 DNA: TGTGCCAGCAGGGACGGACTAGCGGGGGCCTACGAGCAGTACTTC
CDR3 protein: CASRDGLAGAYEQYF
D gene: TRBD2
V gene: TRBV6-6
J gene: TRBJ2-7
clone size: once
CDR3 length: 15